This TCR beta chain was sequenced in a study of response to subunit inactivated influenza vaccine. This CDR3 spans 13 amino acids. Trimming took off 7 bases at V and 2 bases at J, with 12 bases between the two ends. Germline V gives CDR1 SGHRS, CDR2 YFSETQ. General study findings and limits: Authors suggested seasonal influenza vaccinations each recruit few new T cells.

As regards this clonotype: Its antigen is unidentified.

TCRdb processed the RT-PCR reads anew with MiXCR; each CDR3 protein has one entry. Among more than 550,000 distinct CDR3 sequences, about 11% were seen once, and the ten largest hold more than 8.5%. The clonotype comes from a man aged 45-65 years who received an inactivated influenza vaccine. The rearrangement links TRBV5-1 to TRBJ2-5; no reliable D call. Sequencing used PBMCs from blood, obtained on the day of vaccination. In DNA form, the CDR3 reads TGCGCCAGCTCCGACATTTCTCAAGAGACCCAGTACTTC. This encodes CASSDISQETQYF.